The 25 T cell receptor beta chains reported below all come from one sample, sequenced in a study of cytomegalovirus exposure and HLA in healthy donors. The study ran its PCR with 60 Vbeta and 13 Jbeta primers. This table comes from immunoSEQ multiplex PCR, and its TCRdb copy is limited to in-frame clones, with some not included. This sample has approximately 140,000 clones, with roughly three quarters found just once. The sample comprised PBMCs. The receptors derive from a male donor in good health and CMV-seronegative.

The rearrangement joins TRBV28 to TRBJ1-2; tentatively, D is TRBD1 (5 bases). Germline assignment: CDR1 MDHEN and CDR2 SYDVKM. Deletions cut 4 bases from V and 6 bases from J, with 12 bases between. CDR3 length: 13 residues. The CDR3 region has the DNA TGTGCCAGCAGTTCGGCAGGGAAACATGGCTACACCTTC. Encoded protein: CASSSAGKHGYTF.

On this clone: This same CDR3 is encoded by further DNA sequences in the sample. This chain joins TRBV4-3 and TRBJ1-1, with D possibly TRBD1 on 5 matching bases. The germline V and J ends were trimmed by 0 bases and 10 bases, with 12 bases remaining between them. CDR1 and CDR2 from the germline V gene are LGHNA and YSLEER. CDR3 length: 13 amino acids. This CDR3 reads CASSQDRGTLAFF. CDR3 coding DNA: TGCGCCAGCAGCCAAGATCGGGGGACTCTAGCTTTCTTT.

Only a few counts were recorded for this clone. The chain is built from TRBV27 and TRBJ1-5; no definite D call. Germline assignment: CDR1 MNHEY and CDR2 SMNVEV (reference sequence). V dropped 3 bases and J dropped 7 bases, with 10 bases sitting between them. The CDR3 totals 13 residues. The CDR3: CASSFRGSQPQHF. In DNA, the CDR3 is TGTGCCAGCAGTTTCCGGGGATCGCAGCCCCAGCATTTT.

This clone was seen a handful of times. The J gene is TRBJ2-7, the V gene TRBV4-1, with D perhaps TRBD2 (6 bases). Deletions cut 0 bases from V and 7 bases from J, with 16 bases between. The germline V gene has CDR1 MGHRA and CDR2 YSYEKL. This CDR3 contains 15 residues. The chain's CDR3 is CASSQDGRPSGEQYF. CDR3 bases: TGCGCCAGCAGCCAAGATGGGAGGCCTTCGGGTGAGCAGTACTTC.

CDR3 in amino acids: CASQPGFRDGKGQGATGELFF. The DNA for the CDR3 is TGCGCCAGCCAACCCGGATTCCGGGACGGCAAGGGACAGGGGGCAACCGGGGAGCTGTTTTTT. This chain connects TRBV10-2 to TRBJ2-2, with 12 bases that match TRBD1. After removal of 8 bases from V and 5 bases from J, the junction contained 24 bases not matched to a gene. Germline V gene lookup returns CDR1 WSHSY and CDR2 SAAADI. This CDR3 spans 21 amino acids.

The CDR3 coding sequence is TGTGCCAGCAGCCCGCCCTCGGAGCTACAAGAGACCCAGTACTTC. Translated: CASSPPSELQETQYF. The V and J genes are TRBV7-9 and TRBJ2-5; D gene uncertain. V lost 5 bases, J lost 2 bases, and 15 bases lay in between. The V gene's germline CDR1 is SEHNR and CDR2 FQNEAQ (reference sequence). This CDR3 spans 15 amino acids.

The chain links TRBV28 to TRBJ1-5; D is undetermined. CDR3 length equals 12 residues. V lost 7 bases, J lost 1 base, and 5 bases lay in between. The germline CDR1 and CDR2 sequences are MDHEN and SYDVKM. The CDR3 protein is CASTRSNQPQHF. CDR3 bases: TGTGCCAGCACCCGGAGCAATCAGCCCCAGCATTTT.

The chain couples TRBV11-2 to TRBJ2-6; no firm D call. This CDR3 has 16 amino acids. Per the germline V gene, CDR1 is SGHAT and CDR2 is FQNNGV. V shed 0 bases and J shed 0 bases, with 6 bases lying between them. CDR3 nucleotide sequence: TGTGCCAGCAGCTTAGATCGCGACTCTGGGGCCAACGTCCTGACTTTC. As protein: CASSLDRDSGANVLTF.

The rearrangement joins TRBV7-3 to TRBJ1-2; 9 bases match TRBD1. The CDR3 is 17 amino acids. Trimming at V came to 5 bases and at J to 8 bases, leaving 18 bases not matched to a gene. From germline, CDR1 is SGHTA and CDR2 FQGTGA. The CDR3 nucleotides are TGTGCCAGCAGCCCCCCCCGGGACAGGGACGTCGGTTGGGGCTACACCTTC. It encodes CASSPPRDRDVGWGYTF.

The chain carries TRBV6-4 and TRBJ2-2, with 10 bases lining up with TRBD2. Germline values: CDR1 MRHNA, CDR2 SNTAGT. V shed 5 bases and J 6 bases; nucleotides not matched to a gene: 12. The CDR3 loop spans 17 amino acids. CDR3 in DNA: TGTGCCAGCAGTCCCAACCTAGCGGGGGTGACTGCCGGGGAGCTGTTTTTT. Translating gives CASSPNLAGVTAGELFF.

The chain recombines TRBV6-5 with TRBJ2-3; D ambiguous. V gave up 5 bases and J gave up 4 bases, with 10 bases separating them. This CDR3 is built from 13 residues. Per the germline V gene, CDR1 is MNHEY and CDR2 is SVGAGI. DNA for the CDR3: TGTGCCAGCAGTCGACGGGTAGCAGATACGCAGTATTTT. Residues: CASSRRVADTQYF.

The V call is TRBV18, the J call TRBJ1-1, with 7 bases lining up with TRBD1. Germline CDR1 reads KGHSH; CDR2 reads LQKENI. The CDR3 is made up of 13 amino acids. The ends lost 6 bases at V and 3 bases at J; junction bases unmatched: 4. The CDR3 DNA sequence: TGTGCCAGCTCTTCTCAGGGGGACACTGAAGCTTTCTTT. Translated, it gives CASSSQGDTEAFF.

This clone was seen a few times. The chain carries TRBV7-9 and TRBJ2-5; TRBD2 matches 7 bases. From germline, CDR1 is SEHNR and CDR2 FQNEAQ (reference sequence). Losses at the gene ends were 5 bases for V and 1 base for J; bases not matched to a gene: 4. This CDR3 has 14 amino acids. CDR3 loop: CASSVRTSQETQYF. Written as DNA, the CDR3 is TGTGCCAGCAGCGTACGGACTAGCCAAGAGACCCAGTACTTC.

The chain links TRBV11-2 to TRBJ1-4; D is undetermined. The germline V and J ends were trimmed by 4 bases and 16 bases, with 16 bases remaining between them. The CDR3 totals 12 residues. CDR1 SGHAT and CDR2 FQNNGV come from the germline V gene. The CDR3 spells CASSSTSGVRFF. CDR3 bases: TGTGCCAGCAGCTCGACTTCGGGAGTAAGGTTTTTT.

This rearrangement joins TRBV7-2 to TRBJ2-1; D might be TRBD2 (6 bases). Germline V gene data show CDR1 as SGHTA and CDR2 as FQGNSA. The CDR3 is made up of 14 amino acids. The V end was cut by 3 bases, the J end by 5 bases, with 11 bases between. For the CDR3, the DNA is TGTGCCAGCAGCTTCGGGAGCCCAAACAATGAGCAGTTCTTC. This sequence encodes CASSFGSPNNEQFF.

CDR3 sequence reads: CASSEGVFTGNTIYF. CDR3 sequence (DNA): TGTGCCAGCAGCGAGGGGGTCTTCACGGGAAACACCATATATTTT. V and J are TRBV7-2 and TRBJ1-3; a weak D match, TRBD1 (6 bases). Trimming pared 5 bases from V and 4 bases from J, leaving 15 bases between. The CDR3 loop spans 15 amino acids. CDR1 is SGHTA, CDR2 FQGNSA, per germline.

CDR3 sequence (DNA): TGTGCCAGCACCAAGCCCAGGACAGGGGGTAATGAAAAACTGTTTTTT. This sequence encodes CASTKPRTGGNEKLFF. This chain joins TRBV2 and TRBJ1-4; TRBD1 aligns across 10 bases. CDR1 and CDR2 from the germline V gene are SNHLY and FYNNEI. This CDR3 spans 16 amino acids. Trimming removed 7 bases from V and 4 bases from J; junction bases left unmatched: 9. Using reference TRBV2 and TRBJ1-4 for the parts outside the CDR3, the full variable domain is EPEVTQTPSHQVTQMGQEVILRCVPISNHLYFYWYRQILGQKVEFLVSFYNNEISEKSEIFDDQFSVERPDGSNFTLKIRSTKLEDSAMYFCASTKPRTGGNEKLFFGSGTQLSVL.

V is TRBV9 and J is TRBJ1-1; 10 nucleotides match TRBD1. Germline V gives CDR1 SGDLS, CDR2 YYNGEE. The CDR3 consists of 14 residues. V gave up 4 bases and J gave up 1 base; unmatched junction bases: 1. Written as DNA, the CDR3 is TGTGCCAGCAGCCGGACAGGGGGGAACACTGAAGCTTTCTTT. Protein sequence: CASSRTGGNTEAFF.

This sequence joins TRBV25-1 and TRBJ2-2; D is possibly TRBD2 (5 bases). V lost 3 bases and J lost 4, with 9 bases in between. The CDR3 totals 14 residues. Germline V lookup: CDR1 MGHDK, CDR2 SYGVNS. The CDR3 DNA follows: TGTGCCAGCAGTGAGAGACGGGGCACCGGGGAGCTGTTTTTT. This codes for CASSERRGTGELFF.

In its sample, this clone was seen a few times. V usage is TRBV23-1 and J usage is TRBJ1-6; tentatively, D is TRBD1 (5 bases). TRBV23-1 is an ORF, and what it does is uncertain. V lost 3 bases and J lost 10, with 13 bases in between. This CDR3 has 14 residues. CDR3: CASSQQGNGSPLHF. The CDR3 DNA sequence: TGCGCCAGCAGTCAGCAGGGAAACGGCTCACCCCTCCACTTT.

This rearrangement joins TRBV5-8 to TRBJ1-6; D gene ambiguous. V lost 2 bases and J 10 bases, leaving 16 bases between the germline ends. The CDR3 loop spans 15 amino acids. Germline loops: CDR1 SGHTS, CDR2 YDEGEE. As DNA, the CDR3 is TGTGCCAGCAGCTTTGAGCTCGTCGGGAACTCACCCCTCCACTTT. Its protein product is CASSFELVGNSPLHF.

This clone was detected once. This CDR3 reads CASSDSARKGSNEQFF. In DNA form, the CDR3 reads TGTGCCAGCAGTGACAGTGCGAGGAAAGGATCAAATGAGCAGTTCTTC. This chain joins TRBV6-4 and TRBJ2-1; D remains unclear. The CDR3 extends over 16 amino acids. With 2 bases removed from V and 7 bases from J, the gap between germline ends came to 18 bases. CDR1 and CDR2 from the germline V gene are MRHNA and SNTAGT.

J is TRBJ2-2 and V is TRBV11-3; the D gene is possibly TRBD1 (6 bases). V dropped 4 bases and J dropped 1 base, with 10 bases sitting between them. CDR1 and CDR2 from the germline V gene are SGHNT and YENEEA. There are 15 residues in the CDR3. DNA for the CDR3: TGTGCCAGCAGCTCGGGACAACAGAACACCGGGGAGCTGTTTTTT. Its protein is CASSSGQQNTGELFF.

In this sample, this clone turned up a few times. The chain has TRBV13 and TRBJ2-4; a weak D match, TRBD1 (6 bases). The V end lost 4 bases, the J end lost 5 bases, and 12 bases lay between the germline ends. This CDR3 is built from 14 residues. CDR1 PRHDT and CDR2 FYEKMQ come from the germline V gene (reference sequence). The DNA of the CDR3 is TGTGCCAGCAGCTCATCCAGGGGAGAAAACATTCAGTACTTC. It specifies CASSSSRGENIQYF.

The J gene is TRBJ2-7, the V gene TRBV6-4, with unresolved D. The CDR3 is 13 amino acids. The germline V gene encodes CDR1 MRHNA and CDR2 SNTAGT. V was shortened by 4 bases and J by 7 bases, with 14 bases between the two germline ends. The CDR3 coding sequence is TGTGCCAGCAGTGCTTGCCGGTTTCGGGAGCAGTACTTC. Protein: CASSACRFREQYF.